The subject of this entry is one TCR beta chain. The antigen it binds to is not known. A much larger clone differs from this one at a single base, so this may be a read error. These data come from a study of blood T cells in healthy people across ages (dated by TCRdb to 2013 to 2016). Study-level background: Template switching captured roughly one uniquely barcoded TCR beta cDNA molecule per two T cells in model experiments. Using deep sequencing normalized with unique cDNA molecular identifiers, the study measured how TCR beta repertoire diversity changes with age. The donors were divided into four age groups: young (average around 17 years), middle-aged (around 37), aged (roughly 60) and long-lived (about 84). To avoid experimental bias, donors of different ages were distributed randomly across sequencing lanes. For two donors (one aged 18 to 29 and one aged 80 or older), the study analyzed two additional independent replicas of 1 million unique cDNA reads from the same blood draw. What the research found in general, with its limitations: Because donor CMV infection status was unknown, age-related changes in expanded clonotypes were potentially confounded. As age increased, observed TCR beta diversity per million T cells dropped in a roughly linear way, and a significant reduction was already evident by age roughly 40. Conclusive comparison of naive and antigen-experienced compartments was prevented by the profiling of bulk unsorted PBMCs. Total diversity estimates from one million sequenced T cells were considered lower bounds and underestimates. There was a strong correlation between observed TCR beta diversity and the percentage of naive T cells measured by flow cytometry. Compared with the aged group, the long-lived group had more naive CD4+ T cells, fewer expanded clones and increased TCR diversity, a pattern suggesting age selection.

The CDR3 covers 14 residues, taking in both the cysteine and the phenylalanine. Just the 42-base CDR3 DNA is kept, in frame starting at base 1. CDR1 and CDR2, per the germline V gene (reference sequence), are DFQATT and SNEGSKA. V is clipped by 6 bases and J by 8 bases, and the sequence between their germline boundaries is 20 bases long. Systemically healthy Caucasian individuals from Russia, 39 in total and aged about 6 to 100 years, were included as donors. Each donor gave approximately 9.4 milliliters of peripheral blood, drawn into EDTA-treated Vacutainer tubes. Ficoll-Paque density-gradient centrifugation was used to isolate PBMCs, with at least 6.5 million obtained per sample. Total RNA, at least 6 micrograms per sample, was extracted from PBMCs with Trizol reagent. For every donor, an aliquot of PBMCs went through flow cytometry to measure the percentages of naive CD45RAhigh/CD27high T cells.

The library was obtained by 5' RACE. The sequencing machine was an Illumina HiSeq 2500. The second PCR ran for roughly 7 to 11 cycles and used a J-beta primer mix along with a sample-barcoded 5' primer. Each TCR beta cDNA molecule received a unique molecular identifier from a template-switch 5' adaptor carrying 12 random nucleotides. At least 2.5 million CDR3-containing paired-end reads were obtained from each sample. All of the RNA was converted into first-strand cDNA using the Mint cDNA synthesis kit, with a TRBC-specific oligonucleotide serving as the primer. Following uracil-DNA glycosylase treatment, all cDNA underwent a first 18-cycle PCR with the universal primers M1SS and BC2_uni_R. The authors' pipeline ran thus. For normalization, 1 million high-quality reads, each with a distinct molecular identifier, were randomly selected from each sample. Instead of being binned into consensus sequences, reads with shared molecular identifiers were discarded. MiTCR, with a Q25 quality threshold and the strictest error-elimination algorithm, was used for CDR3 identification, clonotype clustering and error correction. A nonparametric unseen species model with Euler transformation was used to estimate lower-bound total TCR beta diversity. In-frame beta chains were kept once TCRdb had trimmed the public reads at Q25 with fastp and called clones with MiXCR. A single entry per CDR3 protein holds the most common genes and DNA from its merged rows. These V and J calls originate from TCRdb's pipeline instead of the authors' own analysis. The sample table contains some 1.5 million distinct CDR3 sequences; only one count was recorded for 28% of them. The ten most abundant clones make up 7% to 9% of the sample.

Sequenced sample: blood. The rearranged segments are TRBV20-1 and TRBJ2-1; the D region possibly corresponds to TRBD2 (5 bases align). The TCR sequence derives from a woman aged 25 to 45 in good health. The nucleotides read TGCAGTGCCGTTTTACCCGGCCCCGGGGATGAGCAGTTCTTC. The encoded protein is CSAVLPGPGDEQFF.